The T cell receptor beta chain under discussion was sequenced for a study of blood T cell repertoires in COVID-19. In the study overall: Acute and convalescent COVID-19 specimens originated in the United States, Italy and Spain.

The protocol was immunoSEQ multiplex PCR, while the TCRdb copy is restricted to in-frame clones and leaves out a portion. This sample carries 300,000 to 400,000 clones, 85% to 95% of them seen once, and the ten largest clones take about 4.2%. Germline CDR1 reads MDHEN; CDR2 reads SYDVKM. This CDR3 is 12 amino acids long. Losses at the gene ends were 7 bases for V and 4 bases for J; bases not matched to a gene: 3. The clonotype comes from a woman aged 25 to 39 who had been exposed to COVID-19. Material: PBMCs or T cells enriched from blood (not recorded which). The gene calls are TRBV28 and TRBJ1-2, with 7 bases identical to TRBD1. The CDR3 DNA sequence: TGTGCCAGCATCAGGACAGGCTATGGCTACACCTTC. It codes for CASIRTGYGYTF.